One sample yielded the 18 T cell receptor beta chains listed below, sequenced in a study of cytomegalovirus exposure and HLA in healthy donors (dated by TCRdb to about 2017). The library was produced with the immunoSEQ multiplex PCR assay. Entries here come from immuneACCESS through TCRdb and include only in-frame sequences with V and J called. Some clones fail to appear in such tables; in the studies checked, an unresolved V gene covers under half of the shortfall, and the cause of the remainder is unknown. The sample yields about 56,000 clones; approximately 95% were counted once. The ten largest make up 0.9% to 1.5% of the sample. Sequencing was done on a sample of PBMCs. All receptors derive from a woman aged 18-29 years in good health and CMV-seronegative.

The CDR3 is CASSFVLGLADHNEQFF. CDR3 DNA: TGTGCCAGCAGCTTCGTCCTCGGACTAGCGGACCACAATGAGCAGTTCTTC. The V and J genes are TRBV7-9 and TRBJ2-1; 10 nucleotides match TRBD2. Germline CDR1 is SEHNR and CDR2 is FQNEAQ (reference sequence). The CDR3 covers 17 residues. J lost 5 bases, V lost 3 bases, and 10 bases had no gene match.

The chain employs TRBV18 and TRBJ2-4, with 7 bases aligning to TRBD2. The germline V gene has CDR1 KGHSH and CDR2 LQKENI. CDR3 length equals 18 residues. V dropped 0 bases and J dropped 2; count of bases not matched to a gene: 10. The CDR3 DNA is TGTGCCAGCTCACCACCGTCGCGGCAGGGAGGGTCCAAAAACATTCAGTACTTC. It specifies CASSPPSRQGGSKNIQYF. The full variable domain, rest sourced from reference TRBV18 and TRBJ2-4, is NAGVMQNPRHLVRRRGQEARLRCSPMKGHSHVYWYRQLPEEGLKFMVYLQKENIIDESGMPKERFSAEFPKEGPSILRIQQVVRGDSAAYFCASSPPSRQGGSKNIQYFGAGTRLSVL.

The chain has TRBV9 and TRBJ2-2; D perhaps matches TRBD1 (6 bases). Germline V gives CDR1 SGDLS, CDR2 YYNGEE. CDR3 size: 15 residues. V lost 0 bases, J lost 3 bases, and 9 bases lay in between. CDR3 DNA: TGTGCCAGCAGCGTAGGGTGGGGGCACACCGGGGAGCTGTTTTTT. Its protein product is CASSVGWGHTGELFF.

The chain is built from TRBV10-1 and TRBJ1-5, with 9 bases matching TRBD1. The germline gives CDR1 WNHNN, CDR2 SYGVQD (reference sequence). The CDR3 runs 14 residues. V trimming: 7 bases; J trimming: 7 bases; junction bases outside the gene matches: 8. The CDR3 DNA follows: TGCGCCAGCACCAGGGACAGGGTGGGCCAGCCCCAGCATTTT. Translation: CASTRDRVGQPQHF.

The chain employs TRBV28 and TRBJ2-3; tentative D call: TRBD2 (6 bases). The V end was cut by 6 bases, the J end by 6 bases, with 10 bases between. Germline V gene lookup returns CDR1 MDHEN and CDR2 SYDVKM. This CDR3 region has 12 residues. Here the CDR3 reads CASRLGGDTQYF. Written as DNA, the CDR3 is TGTGCCAGCAGACTAGGAGGGGATACGCAGTATTTT.

This clone is a singleton in its sample. The chain is built from TRBV20-1 and TRBJ2-1, with 8 nucleotides matching TRBD2. The CDR3 contains 11 residues. Germline-derived CDR1 and CDR2 are DFQATT and SNEGSKA (reference sequence). CDR3 in amino acids: CRGTRGNEQFF. In DNA, the CDR3 is TGCAGGGGGACTAGGGGCAATGAGCAGTTCTTC.

The gene calls are TRBV7-6 and TRBJ2-1, with a weak D call TRBD1 (5 bases). Germline loops: CDR1 SGHVS, CDR2 FNYEAQ. The CDR3 has 13 amino acids. The CDR3 region is CGTSQGTVGEQFF. CDR3 nucleotides: TGTGGAACGAGCCAGGGTACAGTGGGTGAGCAGTTCTTC.

The chain joins TRBV2 to TRBJ1-2, with TRBD1 as a possible D gene (6 bases). This CDR3 contains 16 residues. V was pared by 1 base and J by 5 bases, with 17 bases between. The germline CDR1 and CDR2 sequences are SNHLY and FYNNEI. The CDR3: CASSEDRPTGPYGYTF. The CDR3 DNA follows: TGTGCCAGCAGTGAAGATAGACCGACAGGACCATATGGCTACACCTTC.

The chain's CDR3 is CATSRDGVSPETQYF. CDR3 bases: TGTGCCACCAGCAGAGATGGAGTCTCCCCGGAGACCCAGTACTTC. The chain combines TRBV15 with TRBJ2-5; no reliable D call. Trimming pared 0 bases from V and 5 bases from J, leaving 13 bases between. The CDR3 extends over 15 amino acids. CDR1 is LNHNV and CDR2 is YYDKDF in the germline V gene (reference sequence).

This chain joins TRBV28 and TRBJ2-7; D perhaps matches TRBD2 (6 bases). The V gene's germline CDR1 is MDHEN and CDR2 SYDVKM. V dropped 8 bases and J dropped 3 bases, with 41 bases sitting between them. CDR3 length: 22 residues. The CDR3 loop reads CASESGGSIRWYMALGHYEQYF. The CDR3 DNA reads as TGTGCCAGCGAATCCGGGGGATCCATACGGTGGTATATGGCTCTTGGGCACTACGAGCAGTACTTC.

V gene TRBV6-6 combines with J gene TRBJ2-7, with D perhaps matching TRBD2 (6 bases). This CDR3 is built from 15 residues. Germline V gene data show CDR1 as MNHNY and CDR2 as SVGAGI (reference sequence). Trimming shortened V by 2 bases and J by 0 bases, and 11 bases separated the two germline ends. CDR3 loop: CASSYRLANSYEQYF. The CDR3 region has the DNA TGTGCCAGCAGTTACCGGCTAGCGAACTCCTACGAGCAGTACTTC.

The gene calls are TRBV7-9 and TRBJ1-2; D uncertain. CDR3 length: 15 amino acids. Trimming pared 1 base from V and 6 bases from J, leaving 15 bases between. Germline-derived CDR1 and CDR2 are SEHNR and FQNEAQ (reference sequence). The CDR3: CASSLGIGTGNGYTF. CDR3 DNA sequence: TGTGCCAGCAGCTTAGGGATCGGAACGGGAAATGGCTACACCTTC.

Of note for this clone: Since the CDR3 does not end with the conserved phenylalanine or tryptophan, this likely comes from a read error. The DNA is left out, because the CDR3 cannot be placed on it with certainty; the CDR3 is given as TCRdb lists it. The rearrangement links TRBV4-3 to TRBJ2-3; no DNA check was done on the table's D call, TRBD2. Germline lookup yields CDR1 LGHNA and CDR2 YSLEER. Both ends counted, the CDR3 spans 11 residues. The CDR3 spells CASSQALGLAG.

This clone was counted once. The gene calls are TRBV5-4 and TRBJ2-2; the match to TRBD1 covers 11 bases. Germline V gene sequence: CDR1 SGHNT, CDR2 YYREEE (reference sequence). This CDR3 is built from 15 residues. Losses at the gene ends were 4 bases for V and 7 bases for J; bases not matched to a gene: 6. CDR3 region: CASSPDRGQGGELFF. The CDR3 bases are TGTGCCAGCAGCCCGGACAGGGGGCAGGGCGGGGAGCTGTTTTTT.

The genes are TRBV9 and TRBJ1-4; no definite D call. The CDR3 totals 17 residues. The V end lost 0 bases, the J end lost 4 bases, and 16 bases lay between the germline ends. Germline-derived CDR1 and CDR2 are SGDLS and YYNGEE. CDR3 nucleotide sequence: TGTGCCAGCAGCGTAGGTGGGCTCCCGACCCTTAATGAAAAACTGTTTTTT. Protein product: CASSVGGLPTLNEKLFF.

CDR3 amino acids: CATQGSRTWGSGYTF. CDR3 coding DNA: TGTGCCACCCAAGGGTCCAGGACTTGGGGTTCTGGCTACACCTTC. V is TRBV2 and J is TRBJ1-2; D uncertain. Germline V gene sequence: CDR1 SNHLY, CDR2 FYNNEI. CDR3 length: 15 residues. Trimming pared 10 bases from V and 7 bases from J, leaving 25 bases between.

The rearrangement links TRBV5-4 to TRBJ2-1; maybe TRBD2 (5 bases). The CDR3 spans 12 residues. Germline V lookup: CDR1 SGHNT, CDR2 YYREEE (reference sequence). Trimming pared 4 bases from V and 10 bases from J, leaving 12 bases between. CDR3 DNA sequence: TGTGCCAGCAGCCCTAGCCCTACGGAGCAGTTCTTC. It is translated as CASSPSPTEQFF.

The chain is built from TRBV5-1 and TRBJ2-7; 11 positions agree with TRBD2. Trimming removed 4 bases from V and 4 bases from J; junction bases left unmatched: 7. The CDR3 is 15 amino acids. Germline CDR1 SGHRS, CDR2 YFSETQ. CDR3 nucleotide sequence: TGCGCCAGCAGCCCGTTTCTAGCGGGAGGTTACGAGCAGTACTTC. Translated, it gives CASSPFLAGGYEQYF. The full variable domain, with the rest looked up from reference TRBV5-1 and TRBJ2-7, is KAGVTQTPRYLIKTRGQQVTLSCSPISGHRSVSWYQQTPGQGLQFLFEYFSETQRNKGNFPGRFSGRQFSNSRSEMNVSTLELGDSALYLCASSPFLAGGYEQYFGPGTRLTVT.